This T cell receptor (beta chain) was observed in a study of shared clonotypes between healthy human individuals. With respect to this clone: A far larger clone is one nucleotide away, so this likely arose from a read error.

Looked up from germline, CDR1 is MDHEN and CDR2 is SYDVKM. The length of the CDR3 is 15 residues. Measured with immunoSEQ multiplex PCR; TCRdb has only the in-frame clones, and not every one. This sample has about 490,000 clones; roughly 80% occur once, and the top ten carry approximately 12%. The material sequenced was PBMCs. The receptor's source is a woman in her thirties or forties in good health. Some clones in this sample may be carry-over from other donors' samples. J is TRBJ2-7 and V is TRBV28, with 10 bases lining up with TRBD2. CDR3 nucleotide sequence: TGTGCCAGCAGTTTAAGTCCTAGCGGGAGCTACGGGCAGTACTTC. Its protein is CASSLSPSGSYGQYF.